This note documents a single TCR beta chain sequence. What it binds is not known. The data are from a study of T cells expressing NK-cell markers. Whole-study context: Just one sequenced donor of eight was HCMV-seronegative, while seven were seropositive. Study observations and caveats: Dominant NKG2C+ clonotypes were found to form about 1.0-7.5% of CD8+ T cells in over 5 donors.

CDR1 is SQVTM, CDR2 ANQGSEA, per germline. The CDR3 covers 12 residues. TCRdb re-called the 5' RACE reads, yielding one record per CDR3 amino acid sequence without DNA. This repertoire comprises over 150,000 distinct CDR3 sequences; its ten largest clones make up around a third. This clonotype was obtained from a woman aged 45-65 years in good health. J is TRBJ2-1 and V is TRBV29-1; no DNA is available, so the TRBD1 call from TCRdb remains unchecked. Sample: blood T cells: a sorted CD56 or NKG2C T cell subset, CD4+ or CD8+ T cells, or bulk PBMC T cells (not recorded which). This CDR3 reads CSAYPGRDEQFF.